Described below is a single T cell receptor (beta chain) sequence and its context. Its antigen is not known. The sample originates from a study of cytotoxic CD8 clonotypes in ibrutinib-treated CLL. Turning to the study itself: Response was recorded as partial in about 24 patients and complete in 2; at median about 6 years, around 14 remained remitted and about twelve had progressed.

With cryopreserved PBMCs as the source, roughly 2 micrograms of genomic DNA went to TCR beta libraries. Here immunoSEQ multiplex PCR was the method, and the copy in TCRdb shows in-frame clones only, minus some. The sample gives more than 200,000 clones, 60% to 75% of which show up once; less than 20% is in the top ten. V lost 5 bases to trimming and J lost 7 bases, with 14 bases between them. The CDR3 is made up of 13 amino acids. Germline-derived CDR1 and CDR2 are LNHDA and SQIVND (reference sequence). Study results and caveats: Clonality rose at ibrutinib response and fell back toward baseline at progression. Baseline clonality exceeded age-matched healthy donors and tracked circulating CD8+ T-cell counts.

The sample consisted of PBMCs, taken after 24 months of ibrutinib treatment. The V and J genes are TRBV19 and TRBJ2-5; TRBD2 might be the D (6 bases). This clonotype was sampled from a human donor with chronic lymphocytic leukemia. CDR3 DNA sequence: TGTGCCAGTAGTCCCCGACCCGGGGGGACCCAGTACTTC. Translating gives CASSPRPGGTQYF.